The T cell receptor (beta chain) described here comes from a study of blood T cell repertoires in COVID-19. For the study at large: Specimens from acute and convalescent COVID-19 originated in the United States, Italy and Spain.

In its sample, this clone was seen once. The cohort comprised adults aged 18 to 89 years residing in approximately 25 US areas. Clinical history reported by participants formed the basis on which cohorts were assigned. No more than 2 weeks before study entry, exposed participants had met a case of COVID-19. Measured with immunoSEQ multiplex PCR; TCRdb has only the in-frame clones, and not every one. The sample comprises about 270,000 clones, less than 95% of which are singletons, and about 3% rests with the top ten. The V end lost 6 bases, the J end lost 2 bases, and 14 bases lay between the germline ends. The CDR3 sequence is 15 residues long. Germline loops: CDR1 MDHEN, CDR2 SYDVKM.

The receptor was isolated from a middle-aged man who had been exposed to COVID-19. This chain links TRBV28 with TRBJ1-5; no definite D call. The sample consisted of PBMCs or T cells enriched from blood (not recorded which). CDR3 protein: CASRLLPLGNQPQHF. CDR3 in DNA: TGTGCCAGCAGGTTACTACCGCTGGGCAATCAGCCCCAGCATTTT.